This T cell receptor (beta chain) was sequenced during a study of control samples from healthy donors and cancer patients. This CDR3 is built from 17 residues. With V trimmed by 1 base and J by 0 bases, 8 bases remained unmatched. Germline V gives CDR1 MGHRA, CDR2 YSYEKL. The protocol was immunoSEQ multiplex PCR, while the TCRdb copy is restricted to in-frame clones and leaves out a portion. The profile covers some 160,000 clones, with approximately 90% appearing a single time and approximately 0.7% taken by the ten largest. This clone was observed once. The TCR comes from a woman aged 25-40 years in good health. This chain links TRBV4-1 with TRBJ1-2; the match to TRBD1 covers 7 bases. The sample consisted of blood. The CDR3, as DNA: TGCGCCAGCAGCCAAGGGGACAGTGGGGCATCTAACTATGGCTACACCTTC. It codes for CASSQGDSGASNYGYTF.